This T cell receptor beta chain stems from a study of regulatory T cells in long-lasting Graves disease. General study findings and limits: Persistent Graves' patients possessed reduced TCR diversity relative to recently diagnosed ones.

Concerning this clonotype: The antigen is not known.

Arm-PCR with iRepertoire HTBI primers amplified the CDR3 regions for these TCR beta libraries. TCRdb redid the calling of the multiplex PCR reads with MiXCR, one entry per CDR3 protein. This sample has under 700,000 distinct CDR3 sequences, with roughly a sixth found just once. Germline V gene lookup returns CDR1 GTSNPN and CDR2 SVGIG (reference sequence). This CDR3 is built from 11 residues. Trimming removed 5 bases at V and 3 bases at J, with 6 bases between. Regarding time point: newly diagnosed GD, antithyroid drugs for less than 3 months. Preparation of the TCR library used RNA extracted from PBMCs. These data are also associated with another study on T cells in Graves' hyperthyroidism and ophthalmopathy. Per that paper: First-round RT-PCR targeting the TCR CDR3 was performed with the HTBI primer set.

The TCR comes from a woman aged 40 to 65 with Graves disease. Sequencing used peripheral blood mononuclear cells (PBMCs), obtained at new diagnosis, from a patient treated with antithyroid drugs. The chain recombines TRBV30 with TRBJ2-3; D gene ambiguous. DNA of the CDR3: TGTGCCTGGGCGCGGACAGATACGCAGTATTTT. Translation gives CAWARTDTQYF.